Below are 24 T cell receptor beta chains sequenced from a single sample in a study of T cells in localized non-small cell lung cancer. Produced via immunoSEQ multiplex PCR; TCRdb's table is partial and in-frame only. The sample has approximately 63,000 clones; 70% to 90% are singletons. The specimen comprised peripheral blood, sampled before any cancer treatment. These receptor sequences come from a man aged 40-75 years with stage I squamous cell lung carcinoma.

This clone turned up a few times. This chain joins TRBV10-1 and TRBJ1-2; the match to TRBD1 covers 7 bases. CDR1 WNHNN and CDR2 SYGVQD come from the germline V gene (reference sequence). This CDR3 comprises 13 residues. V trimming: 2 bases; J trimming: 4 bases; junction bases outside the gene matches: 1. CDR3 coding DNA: TGCGCCAGCAGTGAGGACAGGGCCTATGGCTACACCTTC. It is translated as CASSEDRAYGYTF.

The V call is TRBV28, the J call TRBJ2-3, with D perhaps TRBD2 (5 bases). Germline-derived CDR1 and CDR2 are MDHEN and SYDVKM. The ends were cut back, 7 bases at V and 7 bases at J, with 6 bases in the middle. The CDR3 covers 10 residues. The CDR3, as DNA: TGTGCCAGCACGGGGAATACGCAGTATTTT. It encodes CASTGNTQYF.

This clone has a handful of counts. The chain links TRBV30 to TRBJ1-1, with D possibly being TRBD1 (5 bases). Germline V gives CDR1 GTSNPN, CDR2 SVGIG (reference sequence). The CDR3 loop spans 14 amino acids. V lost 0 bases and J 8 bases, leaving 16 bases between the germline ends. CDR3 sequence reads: CAWSVTGGSFEAFF. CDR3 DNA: TGTGCCTGGAGTGTAACCGGGGGGTCCTTCGAAGCTTTCTTT.

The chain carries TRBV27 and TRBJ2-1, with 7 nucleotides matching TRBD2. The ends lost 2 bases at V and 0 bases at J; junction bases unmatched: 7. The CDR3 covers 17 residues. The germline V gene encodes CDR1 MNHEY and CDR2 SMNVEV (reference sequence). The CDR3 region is CASSLSPGGHSYNEQFF. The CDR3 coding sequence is TGTGCCAGCAGTTTAAGCCCGGGAGGCCACTCCTACAATGAGCAGTTCTTC.

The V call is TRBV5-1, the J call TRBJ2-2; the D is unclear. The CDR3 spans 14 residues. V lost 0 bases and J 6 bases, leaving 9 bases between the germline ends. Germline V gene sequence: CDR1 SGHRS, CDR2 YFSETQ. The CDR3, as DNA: TGCGCCAGCAGCTTGGCGCCCCGGGCCGGGGAGCTGTTTTTT. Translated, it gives CASSLAPRAGELFF.

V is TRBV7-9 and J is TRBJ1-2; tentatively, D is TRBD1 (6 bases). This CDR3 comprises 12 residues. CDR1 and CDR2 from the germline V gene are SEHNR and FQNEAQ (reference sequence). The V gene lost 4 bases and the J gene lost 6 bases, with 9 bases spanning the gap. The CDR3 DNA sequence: TGTGCCAGCAGCTATCGACAGGATGGCTACACCTTC. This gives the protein CASSYRQDGYTF.

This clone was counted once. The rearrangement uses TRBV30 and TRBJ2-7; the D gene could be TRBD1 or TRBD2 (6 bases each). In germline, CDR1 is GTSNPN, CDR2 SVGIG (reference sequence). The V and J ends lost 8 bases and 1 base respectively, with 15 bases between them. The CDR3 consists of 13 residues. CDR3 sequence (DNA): TGTGCCGGGGGGCAGGGTGGGTCCTACGAGCAGTACTTC. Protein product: CAGGQGGSYEQYF.

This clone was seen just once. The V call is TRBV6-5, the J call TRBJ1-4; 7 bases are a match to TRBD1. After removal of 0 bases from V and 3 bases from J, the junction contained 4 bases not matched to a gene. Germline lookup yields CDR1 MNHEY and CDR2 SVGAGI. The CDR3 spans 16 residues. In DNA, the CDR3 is TGTGCCAGCAGTTACTCAGCCGGGACAGCTAATGAAAAACTGTTTTTT. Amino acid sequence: CASSYSAGTANEKLFF.

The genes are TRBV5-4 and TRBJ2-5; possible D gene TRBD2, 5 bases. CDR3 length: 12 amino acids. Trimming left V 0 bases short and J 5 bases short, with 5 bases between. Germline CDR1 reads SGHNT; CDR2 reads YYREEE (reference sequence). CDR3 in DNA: TGTGCCAGCAGCTTGGCGGGGGAGACCCAGTACTTC. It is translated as CASSLAGETQYF.

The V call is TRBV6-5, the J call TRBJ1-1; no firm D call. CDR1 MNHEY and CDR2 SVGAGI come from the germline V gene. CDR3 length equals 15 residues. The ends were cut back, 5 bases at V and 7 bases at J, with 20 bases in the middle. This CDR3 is CASSPDRNPIFEAFF. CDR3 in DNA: TGTGCCAGCAGTCCCGATCGCAACCCCATTTTTGAAGCTTTCTTT.

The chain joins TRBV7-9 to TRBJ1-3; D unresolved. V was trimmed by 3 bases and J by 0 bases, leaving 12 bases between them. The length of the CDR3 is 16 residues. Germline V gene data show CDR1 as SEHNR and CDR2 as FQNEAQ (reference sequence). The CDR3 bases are TGTGCCAGCAGCTTTAACAGAGCAGCCTCTGGAAACACCATATATTTT. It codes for CASSFNRAASGNTIYF.

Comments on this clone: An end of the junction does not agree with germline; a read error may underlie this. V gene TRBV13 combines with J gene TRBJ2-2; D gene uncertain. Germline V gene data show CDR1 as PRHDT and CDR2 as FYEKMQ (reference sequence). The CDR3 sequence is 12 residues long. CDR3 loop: CASSLGIGELFF. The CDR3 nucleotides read TGTGCCAGCAGCCTAGGTATCGGGGAGCTGTTTTTT.

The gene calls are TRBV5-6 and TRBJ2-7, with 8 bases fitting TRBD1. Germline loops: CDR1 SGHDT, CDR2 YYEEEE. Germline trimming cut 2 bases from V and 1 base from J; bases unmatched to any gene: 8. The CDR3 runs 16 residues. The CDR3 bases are TGTGCCAGCAGCTTCCAGGGGGCGTCGACTTCCTACGAGCAGTACTTC. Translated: CASSFQGASTSYEQYF.

The CDR3 DNA follows: TGTGCCACCAGCAGAGATCTAATTTACGGCACAGATACGCAGTATTTT. Translated: CATSRDLIYGTDTQYF. The chain combines TRBV15 with TRBJ2-3; D gene ambiguous. Trimming shortened V by 0 bases and J by 1 base, and 11 bases separated the two germline ends. Germline lookup yields CDR1 LNHNV and CDR2 YYDKDF (reference sequence). The CDR3 has 16 residues.

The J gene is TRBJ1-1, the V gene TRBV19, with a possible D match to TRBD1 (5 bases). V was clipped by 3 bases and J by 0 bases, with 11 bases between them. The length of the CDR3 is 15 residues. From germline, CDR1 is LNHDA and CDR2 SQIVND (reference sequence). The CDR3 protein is CASSMRGGMNTEAFF. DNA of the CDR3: TGTGCCAGTAGTATGAGGGGTGGGATGAACACTGAAGCTTTCTTT.

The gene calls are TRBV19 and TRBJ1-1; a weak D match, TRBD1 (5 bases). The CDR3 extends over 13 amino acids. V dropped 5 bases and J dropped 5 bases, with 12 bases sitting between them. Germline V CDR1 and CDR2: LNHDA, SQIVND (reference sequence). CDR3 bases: TGTGCCAGTAGTGAACAGGCACGAACTGAAGCTTTCTTT. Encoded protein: CASSEQARTEAFF.

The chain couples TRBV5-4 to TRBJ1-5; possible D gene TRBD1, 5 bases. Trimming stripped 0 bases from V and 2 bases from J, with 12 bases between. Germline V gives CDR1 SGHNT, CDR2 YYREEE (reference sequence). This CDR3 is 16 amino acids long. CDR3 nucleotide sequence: TGTGCCAGCAGCTTGGCCCCAGGGTCCGGCAATCAGCCCCAGCATTTT. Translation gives CASSLAPGSGNQPQHF.

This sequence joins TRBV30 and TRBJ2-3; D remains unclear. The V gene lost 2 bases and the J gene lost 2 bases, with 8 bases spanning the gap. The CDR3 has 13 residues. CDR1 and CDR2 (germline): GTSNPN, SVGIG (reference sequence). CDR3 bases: TGTGCCTGGAGTTTGGGGAACACAGATACGCAGTATTTT. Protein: CAWSLGNTDTQYF.

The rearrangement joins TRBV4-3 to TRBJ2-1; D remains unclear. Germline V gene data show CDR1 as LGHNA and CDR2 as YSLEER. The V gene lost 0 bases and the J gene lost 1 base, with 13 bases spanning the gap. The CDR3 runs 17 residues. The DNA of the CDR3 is TGCGCCAGCAGCCAAGATTTACTACGACAATCCTACAATGAGCAGTTCTTC. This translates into CASSQDLLRQSYNEQFF.

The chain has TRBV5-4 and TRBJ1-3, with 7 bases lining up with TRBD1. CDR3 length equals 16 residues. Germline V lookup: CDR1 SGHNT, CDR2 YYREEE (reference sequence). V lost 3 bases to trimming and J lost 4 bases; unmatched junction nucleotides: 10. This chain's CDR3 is CASSSQRDSSGNTIYF. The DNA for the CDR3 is TGTGCCAGCAGCTCACAACGGGACAGTTCCGGAAACACCATATATTTT.

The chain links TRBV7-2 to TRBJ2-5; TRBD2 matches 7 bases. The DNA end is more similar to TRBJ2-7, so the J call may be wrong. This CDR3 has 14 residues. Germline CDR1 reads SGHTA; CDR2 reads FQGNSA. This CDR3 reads CASSPRRGGYEQYF. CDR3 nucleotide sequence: TGTGCCAGCAGCCCCCGTCGCGGGGGCTACGAGCAGTACTTC.

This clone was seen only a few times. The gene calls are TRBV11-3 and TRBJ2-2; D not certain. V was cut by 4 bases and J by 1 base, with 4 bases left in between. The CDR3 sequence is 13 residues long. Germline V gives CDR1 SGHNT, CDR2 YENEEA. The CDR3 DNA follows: TGTGCCAGCAGCTCGCAGAACACCGGGGAGCTGTTTTTT. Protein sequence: CASSSQNTGELFF.

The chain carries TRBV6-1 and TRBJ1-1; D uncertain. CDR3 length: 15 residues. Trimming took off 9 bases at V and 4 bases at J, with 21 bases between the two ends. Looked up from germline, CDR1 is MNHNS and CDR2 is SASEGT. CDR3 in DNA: TGTGCCAGTCTACGACCACGAGCCGGGCTCACTGAAGCTTTCTTT. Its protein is CASLRPRAGLTEAFF.

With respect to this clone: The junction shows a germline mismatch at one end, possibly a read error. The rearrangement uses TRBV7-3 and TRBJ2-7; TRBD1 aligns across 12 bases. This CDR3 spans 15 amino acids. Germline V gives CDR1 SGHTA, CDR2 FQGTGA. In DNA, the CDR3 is TGTGCCAGCAGCTTAATGGGACAGGGGGCAAACGAGCAGTGCTTC. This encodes CASSLMGQGANEQCF.